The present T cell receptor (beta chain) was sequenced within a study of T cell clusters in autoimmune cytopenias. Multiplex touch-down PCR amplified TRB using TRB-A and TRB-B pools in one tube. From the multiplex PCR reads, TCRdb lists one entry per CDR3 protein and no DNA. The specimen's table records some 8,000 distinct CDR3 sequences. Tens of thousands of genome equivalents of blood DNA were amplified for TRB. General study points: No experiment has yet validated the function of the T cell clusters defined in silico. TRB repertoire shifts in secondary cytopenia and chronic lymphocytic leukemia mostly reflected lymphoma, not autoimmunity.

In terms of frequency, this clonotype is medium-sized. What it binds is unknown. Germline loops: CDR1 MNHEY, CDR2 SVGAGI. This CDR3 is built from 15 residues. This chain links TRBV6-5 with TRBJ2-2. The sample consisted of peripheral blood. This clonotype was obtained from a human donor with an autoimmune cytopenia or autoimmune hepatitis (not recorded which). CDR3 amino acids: CASSYWQTNTGELFF.